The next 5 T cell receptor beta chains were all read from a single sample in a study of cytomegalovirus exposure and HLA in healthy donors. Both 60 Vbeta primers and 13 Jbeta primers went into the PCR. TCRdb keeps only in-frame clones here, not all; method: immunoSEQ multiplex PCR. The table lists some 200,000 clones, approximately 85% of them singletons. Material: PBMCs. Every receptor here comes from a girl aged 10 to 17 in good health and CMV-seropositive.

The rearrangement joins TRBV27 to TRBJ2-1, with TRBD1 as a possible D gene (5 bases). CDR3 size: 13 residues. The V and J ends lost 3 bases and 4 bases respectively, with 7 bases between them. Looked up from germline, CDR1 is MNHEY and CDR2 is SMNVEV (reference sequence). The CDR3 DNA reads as TGTGCCAGCAGTTTTCAGGGTTACAATGAGCAGTTCTTC. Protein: CASSFQGYNEQFF.

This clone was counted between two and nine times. The CDR3 is CASSQELRVSYEQYF. The CDR3 nucleotides are TGTGCCAGCAGCCAAGAGTTGAGGGTCTCGTACGAGCAGTACTTC. The V call is TRBV4-2, the J call TRBJ2-7; tentatively, D is TRBD2 (5 bases). This CDR3 has 15 residues. Trimming left V 0 bases short and J 4 bases short, with 13 bases between. Germline V CDR1 and CDR2: LGHNA, YNFKEQ.

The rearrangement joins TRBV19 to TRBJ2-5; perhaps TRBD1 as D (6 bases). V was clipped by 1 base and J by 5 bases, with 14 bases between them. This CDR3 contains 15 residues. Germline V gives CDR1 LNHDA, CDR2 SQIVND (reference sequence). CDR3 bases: TGTGCCAGTAGTATAGGGGCAGGGGTAGGGGAGACCCAGTACTTC. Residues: CASSIGAGVGETQYF. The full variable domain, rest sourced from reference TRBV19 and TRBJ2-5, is DGGITQSPKYLFRKEGQNVTLSCEQNLNHDAMYWYRQDPGQGLRLIYYSQIVNDFQKGDIAEGYSVSREKKESFPLTVTSAQKNPTAFYLCASSIGAGVGETQYFGPGTRLLVL.

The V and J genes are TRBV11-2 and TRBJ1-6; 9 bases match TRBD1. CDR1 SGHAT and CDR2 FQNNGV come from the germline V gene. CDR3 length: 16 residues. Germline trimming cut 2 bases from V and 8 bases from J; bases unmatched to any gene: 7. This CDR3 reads CASSLIPGTGYSPLHF. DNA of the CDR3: TGTGCCAGCAGCTTAATCCCCGGGACAGGGTATTCACCCCTCCACTTT.

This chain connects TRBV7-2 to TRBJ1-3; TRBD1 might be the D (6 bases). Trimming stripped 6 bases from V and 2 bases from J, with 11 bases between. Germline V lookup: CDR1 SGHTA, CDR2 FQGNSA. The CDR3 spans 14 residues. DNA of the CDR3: TGTGCCAGCAGACATACAGGGACTGGAAACACCATATATTTT. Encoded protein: CASRHTGTGNTIYF.